These 2 T cell receptor beta chains share one sample of origin, sequenced in a study of shared clonotypes between healthy human individuals. The assay was immunoSEQ multiplex PCR, and TCRdb's table has in-frame clones only and misses some. The data hold about 580,000 clones, with about 98% observed a single time. Terminally differentiated effector memory CD45RA+ cells were excluded by CCR7 positive selection of CD45RO-negative cells. Sequenced sample: naive CD8+ T cells sorted from blood. These receptors all come from a young man in good health.

This clone appeared a single time. V usage is TRBV5-8 and J usage is TRBJ2-3; D is uncertain. Trimming took 3 bases from V and 2 from J, leaving 4 bases between them. The CDR3 runs 12 residues. CDR1 and CDR2 (germline): SGHTS, YDEGEE. The CDR3 DNA reads TGTGCCAGCAGCTGGGACACAGATACGCAGTATTTT. The encoded protein is CASSWDTDTQYF.

J is TRBJ2-3 and V is TRBV29-1; D unclear. The CDR3 extends over 13 amino acids. Germline V CDR1 and CDR2: SQVTM, ANQGSEA. V gave up 3 bases and J gave up 4 bases, with 11 bases separating them. CDR3: CSVERTFSDTQYF. In DNA form, the CDR3 reads TGCAGCGTTGAGAGGACCTTCTCAGATACGCAGTATTTT.